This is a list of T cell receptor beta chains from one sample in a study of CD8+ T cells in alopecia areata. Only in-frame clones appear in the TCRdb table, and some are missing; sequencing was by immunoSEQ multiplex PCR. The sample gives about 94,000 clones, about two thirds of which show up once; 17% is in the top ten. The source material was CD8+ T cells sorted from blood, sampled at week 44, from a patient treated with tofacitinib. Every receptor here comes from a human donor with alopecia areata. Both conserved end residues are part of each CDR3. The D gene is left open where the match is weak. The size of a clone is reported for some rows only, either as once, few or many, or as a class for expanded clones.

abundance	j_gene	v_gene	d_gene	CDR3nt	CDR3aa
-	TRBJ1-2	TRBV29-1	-	TGCAGCGTAACAGGGAACTATGGCTACACCTTC	CSVTGNYGYTF
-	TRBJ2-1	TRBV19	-	TGTGCCAGTAGTATAACAGCAAATGAGCAGTTCTTC	CASSITANEQFF
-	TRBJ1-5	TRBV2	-	TGTGCCAGCAGTGACTGGGCAAGCAATCAGCCCCAGCATTTT	CASSDWASNQPQHF
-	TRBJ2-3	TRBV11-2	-	TGTGCCAGCAGCTTAGACCCCAGAACTAGGTTCAGCGGTGATACGCAGTATTTT	CASSLDPRTRFSGDTQYF
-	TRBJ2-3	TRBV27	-	TGTGCCAGCAGTTTCCTGGCGACAGCTAGCACAGATACGCAGTATTTT	CASSFLATASTDTQYF
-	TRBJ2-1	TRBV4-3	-	TGCGCCAGCAGCCAAGATCTGGGAGGCGGGGAACGTCACAATGAGCAGTTCTTC	CASSQDLGGGERHNEQFF
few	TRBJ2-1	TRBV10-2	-	TGCGCCAGCAGTGTTCGTGTTAATGAGCAGTTCTTC	CASSVRVNEQFF
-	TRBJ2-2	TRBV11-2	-	TGTGCCAGCAGTCTAAGTGGGAGTTACACCGGGGAGCTGTTTTTT	CASSLSGSYTGELFF
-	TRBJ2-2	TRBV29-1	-	TGCAGCGTTGTACCGAACACCGGGGAGCTGTTTTTT	CSVVPNTGELFF
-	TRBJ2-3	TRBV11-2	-	TGTGCCAGCAGCTTAATGACTACCTCTTTCACAGATACGCAGTATTTT	CASSLMTTSFTDTQYF
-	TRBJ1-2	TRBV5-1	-	TGCGCCAGCAGCTTAACAGTCTATGGCTACACCTTC	CASSLTVYGYTF
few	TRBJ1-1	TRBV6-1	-	TGTGCCAGCAGGCTCGGGACTGAAGCTTTCTTT	CASRLGTEAFF
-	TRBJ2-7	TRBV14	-	TGTGCCAGCAACCGGAGAGGTGGCAGTATTTGGGAGCAGTACTTC	CASNRRGGSIWEQYF